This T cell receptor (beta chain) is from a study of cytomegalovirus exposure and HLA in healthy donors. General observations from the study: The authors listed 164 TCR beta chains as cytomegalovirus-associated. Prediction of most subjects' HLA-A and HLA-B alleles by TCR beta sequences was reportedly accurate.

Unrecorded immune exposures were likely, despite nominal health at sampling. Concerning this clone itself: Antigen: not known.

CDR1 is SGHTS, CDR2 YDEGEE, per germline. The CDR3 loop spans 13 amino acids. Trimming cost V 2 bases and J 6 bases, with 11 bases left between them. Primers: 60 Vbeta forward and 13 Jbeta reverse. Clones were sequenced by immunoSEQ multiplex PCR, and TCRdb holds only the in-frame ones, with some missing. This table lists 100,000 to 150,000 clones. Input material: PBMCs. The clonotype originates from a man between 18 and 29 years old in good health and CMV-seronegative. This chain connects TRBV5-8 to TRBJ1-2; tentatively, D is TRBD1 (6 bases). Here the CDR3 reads CASSFYRADGYTF. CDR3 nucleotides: TGTGCCAGCAGCTTTTACAGGGCGGATGGCTACACCTTC.